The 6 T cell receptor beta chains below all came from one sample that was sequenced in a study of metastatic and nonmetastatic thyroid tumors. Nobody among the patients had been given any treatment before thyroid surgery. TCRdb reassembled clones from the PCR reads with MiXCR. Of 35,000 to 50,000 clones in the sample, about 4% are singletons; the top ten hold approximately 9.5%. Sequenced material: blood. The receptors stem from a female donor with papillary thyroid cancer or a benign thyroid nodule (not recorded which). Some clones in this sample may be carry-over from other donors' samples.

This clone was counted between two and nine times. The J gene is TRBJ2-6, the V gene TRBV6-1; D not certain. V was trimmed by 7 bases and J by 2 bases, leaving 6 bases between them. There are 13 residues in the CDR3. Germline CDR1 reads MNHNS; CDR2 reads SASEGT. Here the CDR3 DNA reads TGTGCCAGCAAGGACCCTGGGGCCAACGTCCTGACTTTC. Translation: CASKDPGANVLTF.

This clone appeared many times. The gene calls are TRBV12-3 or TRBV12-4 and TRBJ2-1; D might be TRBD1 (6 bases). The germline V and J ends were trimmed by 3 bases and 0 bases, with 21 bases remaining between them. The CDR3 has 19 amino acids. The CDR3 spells CASSFSGHSWGSSYNEQFF. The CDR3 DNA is TGTGCCAGCAGTTTTTCGGGACACAGCTGGGGAAGCTCCTACAATGAGCAGTTCTTC.

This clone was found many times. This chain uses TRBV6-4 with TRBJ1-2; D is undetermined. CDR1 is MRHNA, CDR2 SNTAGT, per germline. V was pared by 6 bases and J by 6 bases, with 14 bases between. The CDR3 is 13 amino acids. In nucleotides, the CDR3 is TGTGCCAGCAGCGACGGTCCAACGCATGGCTACACCTTC. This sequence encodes CASSDGPTHGYTF.

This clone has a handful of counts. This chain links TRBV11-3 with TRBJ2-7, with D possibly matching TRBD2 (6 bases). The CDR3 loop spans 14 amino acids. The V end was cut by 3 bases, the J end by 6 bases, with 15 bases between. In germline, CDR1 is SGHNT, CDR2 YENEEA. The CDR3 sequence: CASSLNSGASEQYF. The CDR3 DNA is TGTGCCAGCAGCTTGAATAGCGGAGCCAGCGAGCAGTACTTC.

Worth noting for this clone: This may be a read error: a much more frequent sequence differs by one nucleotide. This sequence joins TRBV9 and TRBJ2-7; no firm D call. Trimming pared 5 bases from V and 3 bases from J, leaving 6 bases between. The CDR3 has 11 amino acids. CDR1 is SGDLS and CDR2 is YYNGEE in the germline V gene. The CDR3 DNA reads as TGTGCCAGCAGTACTTACTACGAGCAGTACTTC. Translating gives CASSTYYEQYF.

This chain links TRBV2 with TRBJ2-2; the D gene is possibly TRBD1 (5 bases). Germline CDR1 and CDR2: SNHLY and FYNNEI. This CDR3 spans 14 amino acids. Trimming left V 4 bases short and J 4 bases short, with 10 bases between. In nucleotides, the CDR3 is TGTGCCAGCAGTGGGGGCAGAGGCACCGGGGAGCTGTTTTTT. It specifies CASSGGRGTGELFF.